Sequencing of this TCR beta chain was carried out in a study of T cell repertoires in cytomegalovirus infection. Study details: From public TCR beta signatures came an indication of both CMV infection and matching HLA type. Study results and limitations: Cumulated frequencies of public TCR beta families served to identify carriers of CMV plus the relevant HLA. The response measured ex vivo was dominated by TCR beta clonotypes (HLA-C-restricted and CMV-specific).

V dropped 4 bases and J dropped 2 bases, with 17 bases sitting between them. This CDR3 is built from 16 residues. Germline assignment: CDR1 SEHNR and CDR2 FQNEAQ (reference sequence). One entry per CDR3 protein results from TCRdb running MiXCR on the reads. The sample carries more than 350,000 distinct CDR3 sequences, about 33% recorded once. This clonotype occurred a few times. Its target is not known. J is TRBJ1-2 and V is TRBV7-9; D gene unclear. Sequencing was performed on PBMCs. This clonotype was obtained from a human donor in good health (CMV status not recorded). Some clones in this sample may be carry-over from other donors' samples. The CDR3 coding sequence is TGTGCCAGCAGCTCCGTGGTAGGAGGTCCGAACTATGGCTACACCTTC. Protein product: CASSSVVGGPNYGYTF.